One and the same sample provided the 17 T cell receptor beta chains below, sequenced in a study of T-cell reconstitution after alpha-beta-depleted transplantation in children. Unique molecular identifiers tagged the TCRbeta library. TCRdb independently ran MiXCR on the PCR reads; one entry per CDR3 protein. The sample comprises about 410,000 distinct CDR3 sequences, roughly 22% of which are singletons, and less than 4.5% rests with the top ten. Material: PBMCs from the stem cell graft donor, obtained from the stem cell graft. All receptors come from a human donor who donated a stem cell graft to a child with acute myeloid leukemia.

The CDR3 DNA is TGCGCCAGCAGCCCCGGACCGGGACGACACAATGAGCAGTTCTTC. This encodes CASSPGPGRHNEQFF. The chain has TRBV5-1 and TRBJ2-1; the D gene could be TRBD1 or TRBD2 (5 bases each). The CDR3 loop spans 15 amino acids. V lost 4 bases and J lost 5, with 16 bases in between. Per germline, CDR1 SGHRS and CDR2 YFSETQ.

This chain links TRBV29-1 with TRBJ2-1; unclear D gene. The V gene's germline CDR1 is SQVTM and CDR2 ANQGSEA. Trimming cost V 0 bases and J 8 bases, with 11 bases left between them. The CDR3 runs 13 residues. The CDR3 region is CSVEETFVDEQFF. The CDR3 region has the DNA TGCAGCGTTGAAGAGACTTTCGTTGATGAGCAGTTCTTC.

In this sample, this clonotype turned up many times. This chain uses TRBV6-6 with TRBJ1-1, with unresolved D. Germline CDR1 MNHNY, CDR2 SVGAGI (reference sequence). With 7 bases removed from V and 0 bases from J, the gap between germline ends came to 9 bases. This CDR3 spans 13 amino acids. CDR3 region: CASKAGLNTEAFF. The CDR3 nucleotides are TGTGCCAGCAAAGCAGGATTGAACACTGAAGCTTTCTTT.

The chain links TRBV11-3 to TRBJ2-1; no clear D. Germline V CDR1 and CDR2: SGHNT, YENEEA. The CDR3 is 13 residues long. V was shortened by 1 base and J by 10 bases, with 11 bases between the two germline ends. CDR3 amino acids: CASSLARVTEQFF. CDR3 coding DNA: TGTGCCAGCAGCTTAGCTAGGGTGACAGAGCAGTTCTTC. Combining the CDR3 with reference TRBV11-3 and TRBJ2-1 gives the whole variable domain EAGVVQSPRYKIIEKKQPVAFWCNPISGHNTLYWYLQNLGQGPELLIRYENEEAVDDSQLPKDRFSAERLKGVDSTLKIQPAELGDSAVYLCASSLARVTEQFFGPGTRLTVL.

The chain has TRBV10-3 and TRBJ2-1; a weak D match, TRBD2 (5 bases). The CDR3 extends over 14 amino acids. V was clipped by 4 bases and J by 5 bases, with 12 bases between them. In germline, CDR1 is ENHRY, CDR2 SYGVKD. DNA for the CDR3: TGTGCCATCAGTGGGAGGACTGTGCACAATGAGCAGTTCTTC. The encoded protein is CAISGRTVHNEQFF.

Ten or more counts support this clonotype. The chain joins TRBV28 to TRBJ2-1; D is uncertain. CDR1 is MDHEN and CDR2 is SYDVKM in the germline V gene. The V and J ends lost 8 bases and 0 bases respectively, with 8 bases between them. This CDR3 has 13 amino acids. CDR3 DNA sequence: TGTGCCAGCGGGCGGAGCTCCTACAATGAGCAGTTCTTC. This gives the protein CASGRSSYNEQFF.

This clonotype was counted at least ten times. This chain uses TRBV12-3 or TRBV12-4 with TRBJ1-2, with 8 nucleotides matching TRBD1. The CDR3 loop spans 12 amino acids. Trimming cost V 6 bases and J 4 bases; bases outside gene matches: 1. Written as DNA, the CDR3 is TGTGCCAGCAGCACAGGGGGCTATGGCTACACCTTC. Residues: CASSTGGYGYTF.

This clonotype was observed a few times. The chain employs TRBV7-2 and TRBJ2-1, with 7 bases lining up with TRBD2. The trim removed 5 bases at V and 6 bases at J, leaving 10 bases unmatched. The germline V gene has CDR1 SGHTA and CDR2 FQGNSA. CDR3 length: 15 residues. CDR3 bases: TGTGCCAGCAGCCAAGCGGGACTAAGGTTCAATGAGCAGTTCTTC. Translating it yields CASSQAGLRFNEQFF. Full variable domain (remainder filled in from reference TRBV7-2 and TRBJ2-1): GAGVSQSPSNKVTEKGKDVELRCDPISGHTALYWYRQSLGQGLEFLIYFQGNSAPDKSGLPSDRFSAERTGGSVSTLTIQRTQQEDSAVYLCASSQAGLRFNEQFFGPGTRLTVL.

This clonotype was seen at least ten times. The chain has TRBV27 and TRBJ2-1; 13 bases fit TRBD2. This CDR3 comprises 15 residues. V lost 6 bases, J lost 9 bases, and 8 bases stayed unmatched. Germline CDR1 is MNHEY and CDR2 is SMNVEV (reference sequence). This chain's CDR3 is CASSTGLAGASEQFF. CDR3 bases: TGTGCCAGCAGCACCGGACTAGCGGGAGCTAGTGAGCAGTTCTTC.

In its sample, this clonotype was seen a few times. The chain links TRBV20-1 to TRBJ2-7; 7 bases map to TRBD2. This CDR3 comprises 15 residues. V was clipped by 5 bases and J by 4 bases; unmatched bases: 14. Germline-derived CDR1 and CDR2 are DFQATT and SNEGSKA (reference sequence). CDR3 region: CSAPPPRGSVYEQYF. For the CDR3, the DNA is TGCAGTGCTCCACCCCCCCGCGGGAGTGTTTACGAGCAGTACTTC.

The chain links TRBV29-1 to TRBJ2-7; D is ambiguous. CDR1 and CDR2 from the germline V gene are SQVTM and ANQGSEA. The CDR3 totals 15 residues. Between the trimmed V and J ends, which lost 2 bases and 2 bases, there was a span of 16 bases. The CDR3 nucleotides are TGCAGCGTTGAATATCTGAACACCCACACCTACGAGCAGTACTTC. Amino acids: CSVEYLNTHTYEQYF.

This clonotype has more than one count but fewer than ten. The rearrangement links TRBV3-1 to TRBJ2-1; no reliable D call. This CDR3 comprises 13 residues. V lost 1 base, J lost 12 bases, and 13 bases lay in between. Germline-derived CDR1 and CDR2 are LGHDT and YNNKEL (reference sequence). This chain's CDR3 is CASSQGLSRGQFF. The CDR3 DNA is TGTGCCAGCAGCCAAGGATTATCCCGTGGGCAGTTCTTC.

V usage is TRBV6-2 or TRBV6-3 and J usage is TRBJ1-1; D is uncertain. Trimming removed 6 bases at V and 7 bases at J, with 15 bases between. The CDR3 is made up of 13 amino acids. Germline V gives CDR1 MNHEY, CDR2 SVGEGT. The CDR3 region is CASRTGSILEAFF. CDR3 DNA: TGTGCCAGCAGAACCGGGAGCATTCTTGAAGCTTTCTTT.

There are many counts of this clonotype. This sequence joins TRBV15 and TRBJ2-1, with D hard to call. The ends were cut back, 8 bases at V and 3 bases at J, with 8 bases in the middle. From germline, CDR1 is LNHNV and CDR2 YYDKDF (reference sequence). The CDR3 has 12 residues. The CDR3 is CATGWDYNEQFF. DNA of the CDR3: TGTGCCACCGGCTGGGACTACAATGAGCAGTTCTTC.

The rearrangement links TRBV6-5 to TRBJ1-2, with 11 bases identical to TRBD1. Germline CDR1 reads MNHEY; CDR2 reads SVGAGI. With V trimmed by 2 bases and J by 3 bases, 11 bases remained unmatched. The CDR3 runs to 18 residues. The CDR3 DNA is TGTGCCAGCAGTTACCTGAGGGGTGGGACAGGGGGATACTATGGCTACACCTTC. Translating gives CASSYLRGGTGGYYGYTF.

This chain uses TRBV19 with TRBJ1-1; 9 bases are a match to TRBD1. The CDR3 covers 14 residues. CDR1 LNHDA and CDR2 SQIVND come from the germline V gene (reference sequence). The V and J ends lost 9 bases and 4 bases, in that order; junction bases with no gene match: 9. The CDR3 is CASNPGQGSTEAFF. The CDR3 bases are TGTGCCAGCAACCCCGGACAGGGGAGCACTGAAGCTTTCTTT.

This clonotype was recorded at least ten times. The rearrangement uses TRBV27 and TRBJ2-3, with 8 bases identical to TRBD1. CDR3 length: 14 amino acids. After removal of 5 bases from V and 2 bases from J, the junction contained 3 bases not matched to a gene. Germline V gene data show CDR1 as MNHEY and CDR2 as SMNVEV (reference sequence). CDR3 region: CASSRDRITDTQYF. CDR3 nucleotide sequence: TGTGCCAGCAGTCGGGACAGGATCACAGATACGCAGTATTTT.